Listed here are 15 T cell receptor beta chains from one sample, sequenced in a study of blood T cell repertoires in COVID-19. TCRdb's copy holds only in-frame clones and misses some; the assay was immunoSEQ multiplex PCR. The data show some 400,000 clones, with approximately 77% seen just once and roughly 1.1% held by the top ten. Sequenced input: peripheral blood. These receptors all stem from a human donor with acute or convalescent COVID-19. The donor label of this sample is uncertain.

The chain uses TRBV30 and TRBJ2-1; D is perhaps TRBD2 (7 bases). CDR3 size: 14 residues. Germline V gene sequence: CDR1 GTSNPN, CDR2 SVGIG (reference sequence). The germline V and J ends were trimmed by 3 bases and 8 bases, with 17 bases remaining between them. CDR3 sequence reads: CAWSRGGSGYEQFF. Here the CDR3 DNA reads TGTGCCTGGAGCAGGGGAGGGAGTGGCTATGAGCAGTTCTTC.

The genes are TRBV7-9 and TRBJ2-1; 13 nucleotides line up with TRBD2. Trimming took 8 bases from V and 8 from J; bases not matched to a gene: 9. CDR1 SEHNR and CDR2 FQNEAQ come from the germline V gene (reference sequence). This CDR3 contains 15 residues. This CDR3 is CASRKGTSGMDEQFF. In DNA form, the CDR3 reads TGTGCCAGCCGCAAGGGGACTAGCGGGATGGATGAGCAGTTCTTC.

On this clone: Other DNA sequences of this sample code for an identical CDR3. This chain uses TRBV2 with TRBJ1-6, with D possibly matching TRBD1 (5 bases). The CDR3 contains 14 residues. Per germline, CDR1 SNHLY and CDR2 FYNNEI. V was cut by 2 bases and J by 7 bases, with 9 bases left in between. In DNA form, the CDR3 reads TGTGCCAGCAGTGAAATCCGGGGGAATTCACCCCTCCACTTT. Encoded protein: CASSEIRGNSPLHF.

The table lists this clone with a few counts. The chain combines TRBV5-1 with TRBJ2-3; possible D gene TRBD2, 6 bases. V was trimmed by 2 bases and J by 1 base, leaving 11 bases between them. The CDR3 sequence is 15 residues long. Germline lookup yields CDR1 SGHRS and CDR2 YFSETQ. The CDR3 is CASSLTTSGTDTQYF. CDR3 in DNA: TGCGCCAGCAGCTTAACGACTAGTGGCACAGATACGCAGTATTTT.

This chain joins TRBV28 and TRBJ1-3; the D is unclear. CDR1 is MDHEN, CDR2 SYDVKM, per germline. V was cut by 5 bases and J by 7 bases, with 18 bases left in between. The CDR3 is made up of 15 amino acids. The chain's CDR3 is CASSLPLNTRNTIYF. The CDR3 DNA reads as TGTGCCAGCAGTCTGCCCCTTAACACGAGGAACACCATATATTTT.

In its sample, this clone was seen many times. The V and J genes are TRBV5-1 and TRBJ2-7; tentative D call: TRBD2 (6 bases). Germline V gives CDR1 SGHRS, CDR2 YFSETQ. Trimming removed 4 bases from V and 1 base from J, with 12 bases in between. The length of the CDR3 is 14 residues. The CDR3 region is CASSAGTDSYEQYF. CDR3 sequence (DNA): TGCGCCAGCAGCGCGGGGACGGATTCCTACGAGCAGTACTTC. Supplemented by reference TRBV5-1 and TRBJ2-7, the full variable domain reads KAGVTQTPRYLIKTRGQQVTLSCSPISGHRSVSWYQQTPGQGLQFLFEYFSETQRNKGNFPGRFSGRQFSNSRSEMNVSTLELGDSALYLCASSAGTDSYEQYFGPGTRLTVT.

This clone was observed a handful of times. This sequence joins TRBV7-2 and TRBJ1-2; weak D call: TRBD1 (6 bases). With 8 bases removed from V and 2 bases from J, the gap between germline ends came to 15 bases. The CDR3 has 14 residues. Germline V lookup: CDR1 SGHTA, CDR2 FQGNSA. The CDR3 protein is CASLEGGRNYGYTF. CDR3 sequence (DNA): TGTGCCAGCCTCGAGGGGGGGCGCAACTATGGCTACACCTTC.

The rearrangement uses TRBV3-1 (or the pseudogene TRBV3-2) and TRBJ2-3, with 12 bases aligning to TRBD2. Germline values: CDR1 LGHDT, CDR2 YNNKEL (reference sequence). J lost 2 bases, V lost 4 bases, and 4 bases had no gene match. CDR3 length equals 16 residues. DNA for the CDR3: TGTGCCAGCAGCCTCCGGACTAGCGGGGCCACAGATACGCAGTATTTT. Amino acid sequence: CASSLRTSGATDTQYF.

This clone was counted many times. The chain couples TRBV6-5 to TRBJ1-5; 9 bases agree with TRBD1. The CDR3 covers 15 residues. V lost 4 bases and J lost 3; bases outside the gene matches: 4. CDR1 is MNHEY, CDR2 SVGAGI, per germline. Written as DNA, the CDR3 is TGTGCCAGCAGTTCACAGGGGGCAAACAATCAGCCCCAGCATTTT. Its translation: CASSSQGANNQPQHF.

This chain links TRBV10-1 with TRBJ1-1; tentative D call: TRBD1 (5 bases). The germline CDR1 and CDR2 sequences are WNHNN and SYGVQD (reference sequence). The CDR3 contains 17 residues. V was pared by 1 base and J by 1 base, with 16 bases between. CDR3 protein: CASSEFGWGEWNTEAFF. The DNA of the CDR3 is TGCGCCAGCAGTGAGTTTGGGTGGGGGGAATGGAACACTGAAGCTTTCTTT.

This clone was counted a few times. V and J are TRBV2 and TRBJ2-3, with D possibly matching TRBD2 (5 bases). This CDR3 is built from 14 residues. CDR1 and CDR2 from the germline V gene are SNHLY and FYNNEI. The V gene lost 6 bases and the J gene lost 2 bases, with 12 bases spanning the gap. CDR3 nucleotides: TGTGCCAGCAGGTACGGGGATCCCACAGATACGCAGTATTTT. This gives the protein CASRYGDPTDTQYF.

This clone has more than one count but fewer than ten. The J gene is TRBJ2-2, the V gene TRBV27; 10 bases are a match to TRBD2. V shed 10 bases and J 7 bases; nucleotides not matched to a gene: 15. Germline assignment: CDR1 MNHEY and CDR2 SMNVEV (reference sequence). This CDR3 contains 16 residues. CDR3 in amino acids: CATSVWSSGRDGELFF. The DNA for the CDR3 is TGTGCCACCTCAGTCTGGTCTAGCGGGAGAGACGGGGAGCTGTTTTTT.

The count of this clone is one. The V call is TRBV29-1, the J call TRBJ1-1, with 9 nucleotides matching TRBD1. This CDR3 comprises 12 residues. J gave up 11 bases and V 7 bases, and 11 bases lay outside the gene matches. Germline values: CDR1 SQVTM, CDR2 ANQGSEA. The CDR3 region is CSAGQGRREAFF. The CDR3 region has the DNA TGCAGCGCCGGACAGGGGAGAAGAGAGGCTTTCTTT.

This chain joins TRBV18 and TRBJ1-6; possibly TRBD1 for D (5 bases). This CDR3 region has 14 residues. Germline lookup yields CDR1 KGHSH and CDR2 LQKENI. Trimming took off 4 bases at V and 10 bases at J, with 14 bases between the two ends. The CDR3 sequence is CASSLQGLGSPLHF. DNA of the CDR3: TGTGCCAGCTCACTTCAGGGACTGGGGTCACCCCTCCACTTT.

This rearrangement joins TRBV28 to TRBJ2-7, with TRBD1 matching over 12 bases. The CDR3 is 15 amino acids. Germline V CDR1 and CDR2: MDHEN, SYDVKM. The V segment lost 6 bases and the J segment 1 base; nucleotides outside the gene matches: 4. Here the CDR3 reads CASRGTGGQSYEQYF. CDR3 nucleotide sequence: TGTGCCAGCAGGGGGACAGGGGGCCAGTCCTACGAGCAGTACTTC.